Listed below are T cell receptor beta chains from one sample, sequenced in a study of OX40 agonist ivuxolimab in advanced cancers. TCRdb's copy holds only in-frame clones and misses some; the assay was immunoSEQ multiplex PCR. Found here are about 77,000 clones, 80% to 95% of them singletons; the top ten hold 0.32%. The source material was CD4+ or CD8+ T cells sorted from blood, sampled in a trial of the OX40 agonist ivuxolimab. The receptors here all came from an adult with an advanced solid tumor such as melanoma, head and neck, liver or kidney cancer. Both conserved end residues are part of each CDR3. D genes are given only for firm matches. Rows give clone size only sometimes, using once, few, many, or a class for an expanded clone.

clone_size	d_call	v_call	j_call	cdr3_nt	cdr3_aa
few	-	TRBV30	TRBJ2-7	TGTGCCTGGAGTAAGTCCGGGACGGGGGAGCAGTACTTC	CAWSKSGTGEQYF
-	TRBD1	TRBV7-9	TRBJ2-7	TGTGCCAGCAGCTCGATGACAGGGGATTACGTTGAGCAGTACTTC	CASSSMTGDYVEQYF
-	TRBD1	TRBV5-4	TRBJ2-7	TGTGCCAGCAGCTTAAGTACGGACAGGGTGAAGCAGTACTTC	CASSLSTDRVKQYF
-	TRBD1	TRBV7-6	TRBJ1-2	TGTGCCAGCAGCGACGGGACAGGCTATGGCTACACCTTC	CASSDGTGYGYTF
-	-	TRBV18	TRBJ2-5	TGTGCCAGCTCACTCGGGTACCAAGAGACCCAGTACTTC	CASSLGYQETQYF
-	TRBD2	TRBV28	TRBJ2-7	TGTGCCAGCAGTTTCGACGGGGGGAACTACGAGCAGTACTTC	CASSFDGGNYEQYF
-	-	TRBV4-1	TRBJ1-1	TGCGCCAGCAGCCAAGAGAGTTTCACCACCATGAACACTGAAGCTTTCTTT	CASSQESFTTMNTEAFF
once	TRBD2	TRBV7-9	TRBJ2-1	TGTGCCAGCAGCTCCGGGGGTGGGACTAGCGGGAGTAATGAGCAGTTCTTC	CASSSGGGTSGSNEQFF
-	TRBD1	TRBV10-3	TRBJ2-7	TGTGCCATCAGTGATTCAGGGGGTGAGTACGAGCAGTACTTC	CAISDSGGEYEQYF
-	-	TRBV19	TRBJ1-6	TGTGCCAGTAGTATATCCAGGCCCGCGGATTCACCCCTCCACTTT	CASSISRPADSPLHF
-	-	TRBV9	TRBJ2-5	TGTGCCAGCAGCGTAGAAGGGAATCAAGAGACCCAGTACTTC	CASSVEGNQETQYF
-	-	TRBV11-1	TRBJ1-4	TGTGCCAGCAGCTTGGGTCAGATTAATGAAAAACTGTTTTTT	CASSLGQINEKLFF
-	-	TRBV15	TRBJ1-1	TGTGCCACCAGCAGGCCGGGACGAGTTGAAGCTTTCTTT	CATSRPGRVEAFF
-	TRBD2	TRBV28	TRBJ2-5	TGTGCCAGCAGTTTACCGGCTAGCGGGATCCAAGAGACCCAGTACTTC	CASSLPASGIQETQYF
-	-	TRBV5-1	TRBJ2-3	TGCGCCAGCAGCCCCACTCCGGGGAGATCCACAGATACGCAGTATTTT	CASSPTPGRSTDTQYF
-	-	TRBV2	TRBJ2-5	TGTGCCAGCAGGAACCCCTTAGACAGGTCGGGCGAGACCCAGTACTTC	CASRNPLDRSGETQYF
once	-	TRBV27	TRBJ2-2	TGTGCCAGCAGCGATACAGGGAACACCGGGGAGCTGTTTTTT	CASSDTGNTGELFF
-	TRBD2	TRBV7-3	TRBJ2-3	TGTGCCAGCAGCCCGACTAGCGGGGGAGTCTCAGATACGCAGTATTTT	CASSPTSGGVSDTQYF
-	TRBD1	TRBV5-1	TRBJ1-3	TGCGCCAGCAGCTTGCAGGGGGGGAGAAACACCATATATTTT	CASSLQGGRNTIYF
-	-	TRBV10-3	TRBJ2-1	TGTGCCATCGCTTACACTGACCAGGGTTCCAATGAGCAGTTCTTC	CAIAYTDQGSNEQFF
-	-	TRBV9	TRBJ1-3	TGTGCCAGCAGCGTGGGACGGTGGAACACCATATATTTT	CASSVGRWNTIYF
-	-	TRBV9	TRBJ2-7	TGTGCCAGCAGCCCTCCCTACACGGGCGAGCAGTACTTC	CASSPPYTGEQYF
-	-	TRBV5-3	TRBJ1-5	TGTGCCAGAAGTTTAGGAAAGCCCCAGCATTTT	CARSLGKPQHF
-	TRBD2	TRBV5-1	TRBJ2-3	TGCGCCAGCAAGAATCTATCTAGCGGAAGCACAGATACGCAGTATTTT	CASKNLSSGSTDTQYF
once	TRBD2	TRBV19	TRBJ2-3	TGTGCCAGTAGTATATATCCCCCTGCTAGCGGGGGCAGCACAGATACGCAGTATTTT	CASSIYPPASGGSTDTQYF
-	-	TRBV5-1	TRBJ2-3	TGCGCCAGCAGCGAAGGGGACTTAGGAGATACGCAGTATTTT	CASSEGDLGDTQYF
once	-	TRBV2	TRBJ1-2	TGTGCCAGCAGCAGTATGGAGGGGGTCTATGGCTACACCTTC	CASSSMEGVYGYTF
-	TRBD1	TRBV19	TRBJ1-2	TGTGCCAGTAGTACCCGAACAGGGGGTACATTCTATGGCTACACCTTC	CASSTRTGGTFYGYTF
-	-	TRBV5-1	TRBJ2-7	TGCGCCAGCAGCTTGGCTTCGGGGACAAGCTACGAGCAGTACTTC	CASSLASGTSYEQYF
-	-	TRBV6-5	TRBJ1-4	TGTGCCAGCAGTTACTCGGCGATGGGAGAAAAACTGTTTTTT	CASSYSAMGEKLFF
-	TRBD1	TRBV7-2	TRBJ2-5	TGTGCCAGCAGCCCAAGGGGACAGGAAGAGACCCAGTACTTC	CASSPRGQEETQYF
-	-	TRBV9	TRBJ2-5	TGTGCCAGCAGCGGGAGGGGGACGCCAGGGGAGACCCAGTACTTC	CASSGRGTPGETQYF
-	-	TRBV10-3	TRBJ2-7	TGTGCCATCATGGCAGGGCTGAGCTCCTACGAGCAGTACTTC	CAIMAGLSSYEQYF
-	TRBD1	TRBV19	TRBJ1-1	TGTGCCAGTAGAAGACAGGGGTTGAACACTGAAGCTTTCTTT	CASRRQGLNTEAFF
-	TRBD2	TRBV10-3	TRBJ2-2	TGTGCCACGGCGGGGGGGCCAAATACCGGGGAGCTGTTTTTT	CATAGGPNTGELFF
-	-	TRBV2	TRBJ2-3	TGTGCCAGCAGTGAGGGGGGTCTCACAGATACGCAGTATTTT	CASSEGGLTDTQYF
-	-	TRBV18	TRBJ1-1	TGTGCCAGCTCGCTGGGCGGCACGAACACTGAAGCTTTCTTT	CASSLGGTNTEAFF
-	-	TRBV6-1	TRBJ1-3	TGTGCCAGCAGTGAAGCGCTAAGGGGAGACACCATATATTTT	CASSEALRGDTIYF
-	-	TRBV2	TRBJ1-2	TGTGCCAGCAGTCTCCCATCCCAGGGTTATGGCTACACCTTC	CASSLPSQGYGYTF
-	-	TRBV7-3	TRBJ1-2	TGTGCCAGCAGCTTAAGTGCATATGGCTACACCTTC	CASSLSAYGYTF
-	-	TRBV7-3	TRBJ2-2	TGTGCCAGCAGCTCCCAGGGGCCGTCCACCGCCGGGGAGCTGTTTTTT	CASSSQGPSTAGELFF
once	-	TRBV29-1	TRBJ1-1	TGCAGCGTTGAAAGGGGACTTGGGACTGAAGCTTTCTTT	CSVERGLGTEAFF
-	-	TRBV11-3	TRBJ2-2	TGTGCCAGCAGCTTACTGGGGCAGACCGACACCGGGGAGCTGTTTTTT	CASSLLGQTDTGELFF
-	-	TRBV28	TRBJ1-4	TGTGCCGCTTCAAATGGGGGACTGCAGGAAAAACTGTTTTTT	CAASNGGLQEKLFF
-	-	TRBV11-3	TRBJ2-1	TGTGCCAGCAGCTTAGATAACAATGAGCAGTTCTTC	CASSLDNNEQFF